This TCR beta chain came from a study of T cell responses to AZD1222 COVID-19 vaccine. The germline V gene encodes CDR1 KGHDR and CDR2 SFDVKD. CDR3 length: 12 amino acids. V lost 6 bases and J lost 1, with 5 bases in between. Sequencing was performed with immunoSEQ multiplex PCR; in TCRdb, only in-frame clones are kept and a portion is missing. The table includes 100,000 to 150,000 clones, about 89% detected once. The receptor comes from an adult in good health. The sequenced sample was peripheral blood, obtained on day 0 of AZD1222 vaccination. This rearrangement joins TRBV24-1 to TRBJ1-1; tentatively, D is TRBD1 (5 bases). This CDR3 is CATSQGNTEAFF. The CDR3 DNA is TGTGCCACCAGTCAGGGGAACACTGAAGCTTTCTTT.